The clone carrying this TCR beta chain was counted many times. What it recognizes is unknown. This sample is drawn from a study of early T cells in non-severe SARS-CoV-2 infection. About the study: The chains were unpaired, and the sequenced material was bulk RNA from unsorted whole blood.

The library protocol tagged individual cDNA molecules with unique molecular identifiers. TCRdb independently ran MiXCR on the 5' RACE reads; one entry per CDR3 protein. The repertoire holds tens of thousands of distinct CDR3 sequences, around 12% seen once, with more than 4.5% in the top ten. The V gene's germline CDR1 is SGHKS and CDR2 YYEKEE (reference sequence). CDR3 size: 13 residues. V gave up 4 bases and J gave up 8 bases, with 15 bases separating them. General study results and limits: VDJdb-based matching was biased toward anti-spike CD8 responses and missed private and CD4 specificities.

Material for sequencing was whole blood. The gene calls are TRBV5-5 and TRBJ1-1; possible D gene TRBD1, 6 bases. This TCR was recovered from an adult who was a healthcare worker with PCR-confirmed SARS-CoV-2 infection or an uninfected control (not recorded which). The CDR3, as DNA: TGTGCCAGCAGCCCCCCCGGGGGGCCCGAAGCTTTCTTT. Its translation is CASSPPGGPEAFF.